The T cell receptor beta chain described here comes from a study of CXCR3-negative and CXCR3-positive naive CD8 T cells. Study summary: Overall TRB read output was some 140 million, and each library contained about 1.5 +/- 0.3 million reads.

Germline CDR1 is SGHAT and CDR2 is FQNNGV. The CDR3 totals 13 residues. UMI labels and 5' RACE were used to prepare the TRB cDNA libraries. TCRdb reprocessed the 5' RACE reads and reports one entry per CDR3 protein, with no DNA. This sample's table has 35,000 to 40,000 distinct CDR3 sequences. The chain links TRBV11-2 to TRBJ2-5. This receptor was taken from a human donor in good health. Some clones in this sample may be carry-over from other donors' samples. The sequenced sample consisted of memory CD8+ T cells from blood. This chain's CDR3 is CASSFWLQETQYF. The variable domain in full, with the rest retrieved from reference TRBV11-2 and TRBJ2-5, is EAGVAQSPRYKIIEKRQSVAFWCNPISGHATLYWYQQILGQGPKLLIQFQNNGVVDDSQLPKDRFSAERLKGVDSTLKIQPAKLEDSAVYLCASSFWLQETQYFGPGTRLLVL.